This section outlines one T cell receptor (beta chain) sequence together with its context. The CDR3 is 15 residues long. From germline, CDR1 is MNHEY and CDR2 SVGEGT. V dropped 5 bases and J dropped 3 bases, with 13 bases sitting between them. Patients in Seattle were enrolled during active infection, then followed longitudinally. Authors' processing steps: Amplification of reference gene primers provided the estimated nucleated cell counts. TCRdb's table, derived via immunoSEQ multiplex PCR, lists solely in-frame clones and lacks some. Clone size and the V and J calls come from that table; the DNA yielded D and trimming. The repertoire holds about 370,000 clones, more than 70% seen once, with more than 9% in the top ten. This record comes from a study of blood T cell repertoires in COVID-19. Background on the study: The origin of the acute and convalescent COVID-19 samples was the United States, Italy and Spain. PBMCs, B-cell-depleted T cells, or T cells provided the cDNA or gDNA that made up the material.

The V and J genes are TRBV6-2 or TRBV6-3 and TRBJ2-2; D is possibly TRBD1 (6 bases). This receptor was identified in a woman in her thirties with COVID-19, enrolled during active disease. The source material was peripheral blood. CDR3 in DNA: TGTGCCAGCAGTGTGGCAGGGGCCCACACCGGGGAGCTGTTTTTT. Residues: CASSVAGAHTGELFF.